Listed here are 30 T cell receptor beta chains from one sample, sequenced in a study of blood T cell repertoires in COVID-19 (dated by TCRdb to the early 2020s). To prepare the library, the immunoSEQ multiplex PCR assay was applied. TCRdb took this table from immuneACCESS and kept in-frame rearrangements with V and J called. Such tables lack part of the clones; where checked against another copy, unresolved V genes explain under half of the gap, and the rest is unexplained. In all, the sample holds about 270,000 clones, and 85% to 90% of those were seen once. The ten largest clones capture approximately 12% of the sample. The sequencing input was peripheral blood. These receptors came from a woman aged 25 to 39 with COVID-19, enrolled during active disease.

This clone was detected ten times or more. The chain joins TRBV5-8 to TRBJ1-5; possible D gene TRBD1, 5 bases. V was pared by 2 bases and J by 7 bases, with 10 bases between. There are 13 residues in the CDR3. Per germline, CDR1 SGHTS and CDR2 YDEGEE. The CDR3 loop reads CASSFGGGQPQHF. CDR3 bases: TGTGCCAGCAGCTTTGGGGGAGGACAGCCCCAGCATTTT. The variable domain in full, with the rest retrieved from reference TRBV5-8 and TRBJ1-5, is EAGVTQSPTHLIKTRGQQATLRCSPISGHTSVYWYQQALGLGLQFLLWYDEGEERNRGNFPPRFSGRQFPNYSSELNVNALELEDSALYLCASSFGGGQPQHFGDGTRLSIL.

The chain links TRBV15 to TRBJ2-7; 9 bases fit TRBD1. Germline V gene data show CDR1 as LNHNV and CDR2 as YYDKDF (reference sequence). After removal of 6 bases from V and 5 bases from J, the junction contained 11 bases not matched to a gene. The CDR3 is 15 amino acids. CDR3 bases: TGTGCCACCAGTCCTGTAGGACAGGGGTTTAACGAGCAGTACTTC. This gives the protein CATSPVGQGFNEQYF.

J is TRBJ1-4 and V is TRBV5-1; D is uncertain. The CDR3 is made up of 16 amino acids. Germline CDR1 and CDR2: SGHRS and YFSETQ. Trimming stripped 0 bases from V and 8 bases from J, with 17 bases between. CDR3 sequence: CASSLANPGNGEKLFF. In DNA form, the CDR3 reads TGCGCCAGCAGCTTGGCAAATCCGGGGAACGGGGAAAAACTGTTTTTT.

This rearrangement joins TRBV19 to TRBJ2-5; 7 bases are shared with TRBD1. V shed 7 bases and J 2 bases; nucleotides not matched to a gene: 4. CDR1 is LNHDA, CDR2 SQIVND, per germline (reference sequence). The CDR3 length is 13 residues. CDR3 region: CASTRTGQETQYF. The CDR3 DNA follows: TGTGCCAGTACCAGGACAGGTCAAGAGACCCAGTACTTC.

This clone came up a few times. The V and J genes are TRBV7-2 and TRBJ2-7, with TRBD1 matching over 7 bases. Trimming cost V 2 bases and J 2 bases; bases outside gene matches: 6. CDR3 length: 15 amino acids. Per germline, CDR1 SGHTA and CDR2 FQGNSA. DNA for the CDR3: TGTGCCAGCAGCTTAAGGGGACAGCATACCTACGAGCAGTACTTC. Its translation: CASSLRGQHTYEQYF.

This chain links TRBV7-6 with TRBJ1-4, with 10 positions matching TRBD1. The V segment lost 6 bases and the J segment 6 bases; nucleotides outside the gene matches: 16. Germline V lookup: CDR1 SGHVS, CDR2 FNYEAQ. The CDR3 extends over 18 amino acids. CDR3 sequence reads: CASRPDRTGGDRDEKLFF. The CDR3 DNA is TGTGCCAGCAGACCTGACAGGACAGGGGGAGATAGGGATGAAAAACTGTTTTTT.

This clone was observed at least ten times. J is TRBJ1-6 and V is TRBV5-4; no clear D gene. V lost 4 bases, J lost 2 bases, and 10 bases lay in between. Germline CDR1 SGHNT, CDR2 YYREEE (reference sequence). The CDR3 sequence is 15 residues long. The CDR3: CASSPGSTYNSPLHF. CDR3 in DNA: TGTGCCAGCAGCCCCGGGAGCACCTATAATTCACCCCTCCACTTT.

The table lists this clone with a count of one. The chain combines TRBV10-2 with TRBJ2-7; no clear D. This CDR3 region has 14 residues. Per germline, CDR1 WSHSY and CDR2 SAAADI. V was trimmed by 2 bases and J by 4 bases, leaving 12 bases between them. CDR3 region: CASSEGQAPYEQYF. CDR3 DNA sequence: TGCGCCAGCAGTGAGGGTCAGGCCCCATACGAGCAGTACTTC.

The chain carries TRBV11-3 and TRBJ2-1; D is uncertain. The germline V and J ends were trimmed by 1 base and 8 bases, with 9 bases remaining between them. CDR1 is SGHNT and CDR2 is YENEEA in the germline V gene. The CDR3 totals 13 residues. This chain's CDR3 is CASSLASVYEQFF. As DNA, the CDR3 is TGTGCCAGCAGCTTAGCGAGTGTCTATGAGCAGTTCTTC.

The CDR3 loop is CAISESSASNYEQYF. CDR3 sequence (DNA): TGTGCCATCAGTGAGTCCTCGGCTAGCAACTACGAGCAGTACTTC. The chain carries TRBV10-3 and TRBJ2-7; a possible D gene is TRBD2 (5 bases). Per germline, CDR1 ENHRY and CDR2 SYGVKD. CDR3 length: 15 residues. Trimming took off 0 bases at V and 3 bases at J, with 12 bases between the two ends.

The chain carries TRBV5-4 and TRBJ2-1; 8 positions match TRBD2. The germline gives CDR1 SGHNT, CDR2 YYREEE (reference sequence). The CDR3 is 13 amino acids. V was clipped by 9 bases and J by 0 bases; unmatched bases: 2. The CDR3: CATSGSSYNEQFF. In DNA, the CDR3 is TGTGCCACGAGCGGGAGCTCCTACAATGAGCAGTTCTTC.

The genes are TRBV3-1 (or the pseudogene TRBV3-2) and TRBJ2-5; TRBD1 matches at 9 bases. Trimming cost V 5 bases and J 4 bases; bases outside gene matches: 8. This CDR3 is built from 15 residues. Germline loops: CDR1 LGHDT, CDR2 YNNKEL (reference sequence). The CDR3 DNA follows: TGTGCCAGCAGCGGGGGGACAGGGAATGGAGAGACCCAGTACTTC. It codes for CASSGGTGNGETQYF.

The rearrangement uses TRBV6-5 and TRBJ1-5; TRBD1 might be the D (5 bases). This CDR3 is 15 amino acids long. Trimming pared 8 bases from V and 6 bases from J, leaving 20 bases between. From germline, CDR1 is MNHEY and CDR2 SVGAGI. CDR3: CASSSGGGGSQPQHF. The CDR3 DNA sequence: TGTGCCAGCTCCTCCGGCGGGGGGGGGTCTCAGCCCCAGCATTTT.

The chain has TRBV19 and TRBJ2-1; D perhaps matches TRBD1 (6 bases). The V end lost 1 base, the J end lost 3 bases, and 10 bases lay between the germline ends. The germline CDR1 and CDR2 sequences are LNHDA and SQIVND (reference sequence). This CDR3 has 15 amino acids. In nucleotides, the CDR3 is TGTGCCAGTAGTATAGGGGGGCAGGGCTACAATGAGCAGTTCTTC. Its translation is CASSIGGQGYNEQFF.

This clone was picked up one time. CDR3 in amino acids: CSAKTGGVNNEQFF. The CDR3, as DNA: TGCAGCGCCAAAACAGGGGGCGTCAACAATGAGCAGTTCTTC. The chain is built from TRBV29-1 and TRBJ2-1; 9 nucleotides align to TRBD1. The V gene end was trimmed by 7 bases and the J gene end by 5 bases; junction bases not matched to a gene: 9. This CDR3 has 14 amino acids. The germline CDR1 and CDR2 sequences are SQVTM and ANQGSEA.

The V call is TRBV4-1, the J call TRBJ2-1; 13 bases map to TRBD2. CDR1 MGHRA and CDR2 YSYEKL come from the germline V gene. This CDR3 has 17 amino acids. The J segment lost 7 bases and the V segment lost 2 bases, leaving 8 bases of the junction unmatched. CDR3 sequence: CASSQPTSGGAWNEQFF. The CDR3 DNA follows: TGCGCCAGCAGCCAACCAACTAGCGGGGGGGCCTGGAATGAGCAGTTCTTC.

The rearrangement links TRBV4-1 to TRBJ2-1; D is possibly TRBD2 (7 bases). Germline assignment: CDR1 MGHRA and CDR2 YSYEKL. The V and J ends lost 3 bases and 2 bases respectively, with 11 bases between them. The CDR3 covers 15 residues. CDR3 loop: CASSQWGGAYNEQFF. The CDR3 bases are TGCGCCAGCAGCCAGTGGGGGGGCGCCTACAATGAGCAGTTCTTC.

The CDR3 sequence: CASSESTGNSYNEQFF. The CDR3 DNA reads as TGCGCCAGCAGTGAGTCTACAGGTAACTCCTACAATGAGCAGTTCTTC. The gene calls are TRBV10-1 and TRBJ2-1; a possible D gene is TRBD1 (5 bases). The CDR3 runs to 16 residues. CDR1 is WNHNN and CDR2 is SYGVQD in the germline V gene (reference sequence). V was pared by 0 bases and J by 0 bases, with 9 bases between.

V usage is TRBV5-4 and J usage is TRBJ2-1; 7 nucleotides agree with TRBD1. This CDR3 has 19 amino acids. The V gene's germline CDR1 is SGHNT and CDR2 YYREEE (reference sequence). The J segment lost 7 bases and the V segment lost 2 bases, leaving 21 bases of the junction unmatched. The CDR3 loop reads CASSFYWRVLTGRENEQFF. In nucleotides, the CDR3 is TGTGCCAGCAGCTTTTACTGGCGAGTTTTGACAGGGAGAGAAAATGAGCAGTTCTTC.

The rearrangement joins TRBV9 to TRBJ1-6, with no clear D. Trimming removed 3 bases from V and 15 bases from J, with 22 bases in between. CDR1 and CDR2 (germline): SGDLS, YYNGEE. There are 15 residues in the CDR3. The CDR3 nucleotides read TGTGCCAGCAGCGAGGGAGGCCTGGGCGAGCGTAGCCTCCACTTT. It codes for CASSEGGLGERSLHF.

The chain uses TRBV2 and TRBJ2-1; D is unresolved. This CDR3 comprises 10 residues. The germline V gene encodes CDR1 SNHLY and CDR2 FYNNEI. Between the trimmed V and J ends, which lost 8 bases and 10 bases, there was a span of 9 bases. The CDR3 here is CASFGGEQFF. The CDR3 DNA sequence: TGTGCCAGCTTTGGCGGAGAGCAGTTCTTC.

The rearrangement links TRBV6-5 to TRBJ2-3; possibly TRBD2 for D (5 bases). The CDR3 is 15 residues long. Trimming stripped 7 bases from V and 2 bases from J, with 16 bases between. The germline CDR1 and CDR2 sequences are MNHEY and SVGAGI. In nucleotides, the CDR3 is TGTGCCAGCACCCGGCAGGTGAGGGCCACAGATACGCAGTATTTT. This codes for CASTRQVRATDTQYF.

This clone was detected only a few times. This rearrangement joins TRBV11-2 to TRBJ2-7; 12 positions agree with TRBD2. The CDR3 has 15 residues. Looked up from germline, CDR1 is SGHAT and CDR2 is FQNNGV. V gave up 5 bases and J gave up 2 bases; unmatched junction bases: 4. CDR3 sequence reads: CASSALAGGPYEQYF. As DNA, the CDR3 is TGTGCCAGCAGCGCACTAGCGGGGGGCCCCTACGAGCAGTACTTC.

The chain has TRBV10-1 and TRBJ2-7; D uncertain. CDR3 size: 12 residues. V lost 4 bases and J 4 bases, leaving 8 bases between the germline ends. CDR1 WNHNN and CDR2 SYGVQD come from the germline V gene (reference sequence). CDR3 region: CASSASVYEQYF. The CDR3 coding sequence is TGCGCCAGCAGTGCAAGCGTATACGAGCAGTACTTC.

The CDR3 nucleotides read TGTGCCACCAGTGGCCAGCGGGGACGGGGCTACAATGAGCAGTTCTTC. Protein sequence: CATSGQRGRGYNEQFF. The chain recombines TRBV24-1 with TRBJ2-1, with TRBD2 identical over 7 bases. The CDR3 sequence is 16 residues long. From germline, CDR1 is KGHDR and CDR2 SFDVKD. The junction had 9 bases not matched to a gene; V was cut back by 5 bases and J by 3 bases.

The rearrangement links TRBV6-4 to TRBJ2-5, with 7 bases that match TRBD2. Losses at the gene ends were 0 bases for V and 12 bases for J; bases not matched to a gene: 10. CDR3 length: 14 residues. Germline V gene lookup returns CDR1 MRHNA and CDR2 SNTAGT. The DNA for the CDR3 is TGTGCCAGCAGTGACTCGAATGGGGAGGGACCCAAGTACTTC. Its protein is CASSDSNGEGPKYF.

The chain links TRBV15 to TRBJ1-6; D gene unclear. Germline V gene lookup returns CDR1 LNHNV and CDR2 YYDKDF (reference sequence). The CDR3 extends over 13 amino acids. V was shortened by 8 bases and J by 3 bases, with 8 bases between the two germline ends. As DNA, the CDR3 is TGTGCCACCCGCGATGACTATAATTCACCCCTCCACTTT. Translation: CATRDDYNSPLHF. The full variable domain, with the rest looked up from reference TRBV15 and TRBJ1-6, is DAMVIQNPRYQVTQFGKPVTLSCSQTLNHNVMYWYQQKSSQAPKLLFHYYDKDFNNEADTPDNFQSRRPNTSFCFLDIRSPGLGDTAMYLCATRDDYNSPLHFGNGTRLTVT.

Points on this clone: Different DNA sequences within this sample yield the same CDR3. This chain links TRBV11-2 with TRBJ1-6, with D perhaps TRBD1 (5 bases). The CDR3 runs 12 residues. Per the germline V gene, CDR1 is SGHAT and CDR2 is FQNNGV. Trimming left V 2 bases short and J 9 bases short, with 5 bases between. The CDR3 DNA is TGTGCCAGCAGCTTAAGGGGTTCACCCCTCCACTTT. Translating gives CASSLRGSPLHF.

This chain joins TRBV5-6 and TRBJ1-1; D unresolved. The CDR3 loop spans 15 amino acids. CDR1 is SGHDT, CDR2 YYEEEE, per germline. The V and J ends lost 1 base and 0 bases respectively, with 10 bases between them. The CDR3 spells CASSLRGFMNTEAFF. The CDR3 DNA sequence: TGTGCCAGCAGCTTGCGGGGATTTATGAACACTGAAGCTTTCTTT.

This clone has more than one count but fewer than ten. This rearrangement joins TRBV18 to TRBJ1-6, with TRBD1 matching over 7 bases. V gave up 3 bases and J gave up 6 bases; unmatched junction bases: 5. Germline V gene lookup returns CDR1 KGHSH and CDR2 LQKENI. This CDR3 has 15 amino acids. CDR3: CASSPQTGPNSPLHF. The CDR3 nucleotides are TGTGCCAGCTCACCGCAGACAGGGCCTAATTCACCCCTCCACTTT.